This entry describes one TCR beta chain. This sample stems from a study of blood T cell repertoires in COVID-19. On the study more broadly: T cells, B-cell-depleted T cells, or PBMCs provided the cDNA or gDNA that served as material.

Libraries were prepared by immunoSEQ multiplex PCR; TCRdb keeps only in-frame clonotypes and omits some of them. The data contain about 94,000 clones, more than 70% of them seen just once; the ten biggest clones take up under 8%. V lost 3 bases, J lost 7 bases, and 10 bases lay in between. Germline-derived CDR1 and CDR2 are SNHLY and FYNNEI. This CDR3 is 13 amino acids long. The V and J genes are TRBV2 and TRBJ2-1; tentative D call: TRBD2 (6 bases). The sample comprised peripheral blood. This receptor was taken from a human donor with acute or convalescent COVID-19. The donor label of this sample is uncertain. CDR3 DNA: TGTGCCAGCAGTGACGGGACTGAAAATGAGCAGTTCTTC. This encodes CASSDGTENEQFF.